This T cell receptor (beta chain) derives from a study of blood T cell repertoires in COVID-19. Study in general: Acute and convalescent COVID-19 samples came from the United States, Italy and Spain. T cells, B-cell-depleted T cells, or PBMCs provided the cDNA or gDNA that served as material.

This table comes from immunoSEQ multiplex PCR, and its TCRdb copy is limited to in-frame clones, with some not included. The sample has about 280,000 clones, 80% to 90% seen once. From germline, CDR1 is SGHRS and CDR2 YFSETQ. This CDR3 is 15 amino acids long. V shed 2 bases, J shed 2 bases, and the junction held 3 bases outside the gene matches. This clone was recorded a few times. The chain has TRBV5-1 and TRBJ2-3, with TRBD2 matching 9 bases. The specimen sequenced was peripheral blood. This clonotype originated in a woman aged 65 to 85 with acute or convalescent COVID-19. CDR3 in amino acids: CASSFGGGDTDTQYF. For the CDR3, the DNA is TGCGCCAGCAGCTTCGGCGGGGGGGACACAGATACGCAGTATTTT. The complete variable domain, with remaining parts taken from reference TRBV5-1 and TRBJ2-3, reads KAGVTQTPRYLIKTRGQQVTLSCSPISGHRSVSWYQQTPGQGLQFLFEYFSETQRNKGNFPGRFSGRQFSNSRSEMNVSTLELGDSALYLCASSFGGGDTDTQYFGPGTRLTVL.